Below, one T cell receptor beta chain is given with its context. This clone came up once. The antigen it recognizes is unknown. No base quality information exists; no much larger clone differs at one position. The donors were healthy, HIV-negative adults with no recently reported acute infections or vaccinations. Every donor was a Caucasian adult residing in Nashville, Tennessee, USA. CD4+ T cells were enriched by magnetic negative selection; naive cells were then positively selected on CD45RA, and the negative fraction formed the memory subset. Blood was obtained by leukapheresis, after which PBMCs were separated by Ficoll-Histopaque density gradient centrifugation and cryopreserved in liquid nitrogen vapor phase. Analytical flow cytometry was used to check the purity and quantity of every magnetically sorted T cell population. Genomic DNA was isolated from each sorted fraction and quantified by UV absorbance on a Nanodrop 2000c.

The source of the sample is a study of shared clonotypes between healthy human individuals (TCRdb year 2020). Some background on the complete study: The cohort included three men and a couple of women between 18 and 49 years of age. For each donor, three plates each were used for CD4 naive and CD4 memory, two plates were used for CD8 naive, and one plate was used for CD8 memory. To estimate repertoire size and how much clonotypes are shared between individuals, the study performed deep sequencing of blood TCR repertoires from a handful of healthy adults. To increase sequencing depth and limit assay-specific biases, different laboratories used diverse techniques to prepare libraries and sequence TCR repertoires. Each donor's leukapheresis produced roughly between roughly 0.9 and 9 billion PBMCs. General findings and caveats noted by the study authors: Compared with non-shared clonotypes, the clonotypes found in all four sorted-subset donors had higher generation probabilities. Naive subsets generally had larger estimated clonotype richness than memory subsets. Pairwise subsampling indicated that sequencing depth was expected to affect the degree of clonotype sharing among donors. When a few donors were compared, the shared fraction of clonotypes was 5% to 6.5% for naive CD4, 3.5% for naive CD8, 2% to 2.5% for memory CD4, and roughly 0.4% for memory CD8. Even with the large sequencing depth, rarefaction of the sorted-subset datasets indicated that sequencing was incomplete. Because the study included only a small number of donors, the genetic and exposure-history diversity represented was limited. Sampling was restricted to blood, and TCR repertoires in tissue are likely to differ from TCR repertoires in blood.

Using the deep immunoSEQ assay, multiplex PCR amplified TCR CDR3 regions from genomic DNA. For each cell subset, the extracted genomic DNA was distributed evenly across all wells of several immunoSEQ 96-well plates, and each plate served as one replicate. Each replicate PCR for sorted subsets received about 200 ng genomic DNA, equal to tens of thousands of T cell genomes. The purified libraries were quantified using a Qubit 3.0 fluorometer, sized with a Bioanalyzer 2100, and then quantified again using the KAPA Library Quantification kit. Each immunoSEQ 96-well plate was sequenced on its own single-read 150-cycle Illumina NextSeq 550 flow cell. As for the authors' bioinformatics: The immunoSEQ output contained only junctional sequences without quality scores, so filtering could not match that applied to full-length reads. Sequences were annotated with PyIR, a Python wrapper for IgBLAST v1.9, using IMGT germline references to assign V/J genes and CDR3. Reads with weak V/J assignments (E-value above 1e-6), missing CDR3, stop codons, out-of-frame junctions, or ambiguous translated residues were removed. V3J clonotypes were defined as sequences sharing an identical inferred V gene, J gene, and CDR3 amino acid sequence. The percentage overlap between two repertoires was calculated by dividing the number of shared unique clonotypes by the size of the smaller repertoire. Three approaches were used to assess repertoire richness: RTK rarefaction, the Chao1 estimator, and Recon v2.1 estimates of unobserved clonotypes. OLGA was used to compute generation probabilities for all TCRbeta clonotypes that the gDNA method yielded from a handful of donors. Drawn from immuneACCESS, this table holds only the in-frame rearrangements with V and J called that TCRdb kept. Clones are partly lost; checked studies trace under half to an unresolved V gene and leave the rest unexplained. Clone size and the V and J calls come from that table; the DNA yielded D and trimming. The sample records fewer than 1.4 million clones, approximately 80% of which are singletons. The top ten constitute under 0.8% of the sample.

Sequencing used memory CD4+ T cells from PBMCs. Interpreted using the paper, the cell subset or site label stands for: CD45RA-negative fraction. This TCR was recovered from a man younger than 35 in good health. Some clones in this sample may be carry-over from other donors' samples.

The CDR3 corresponds to CASSLGGTRGRELFF. The bases are TGTGCCAGCAGTCTAGGGGGGACTAGGGGAAGGGAGCTGTTTTTT. The chain employs TRBV28 and TRBJ2-2, with 8 middle bases fitting TRBD2. CDR1 and CDR2 are read off the germline V gene as MDHEN and SYDVKM. The CDR3 runs 15 residues from the cysteine to the phenylalanine. Only CDR3 DNA is held: 45 bases, read in frame from base 1. The junction shows trimming of 5 bases on V and 9 bases on J, and the gene matches do not reach 11 bases of it.